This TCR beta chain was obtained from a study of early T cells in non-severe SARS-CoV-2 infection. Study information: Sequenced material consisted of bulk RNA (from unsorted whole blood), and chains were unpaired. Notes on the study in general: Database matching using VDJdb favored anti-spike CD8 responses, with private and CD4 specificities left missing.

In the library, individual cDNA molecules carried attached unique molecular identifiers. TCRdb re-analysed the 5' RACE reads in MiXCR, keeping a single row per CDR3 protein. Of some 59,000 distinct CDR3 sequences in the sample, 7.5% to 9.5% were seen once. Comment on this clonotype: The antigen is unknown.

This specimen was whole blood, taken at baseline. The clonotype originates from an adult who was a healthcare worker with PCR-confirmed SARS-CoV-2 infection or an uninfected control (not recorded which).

The CDR3 reads CASSPGLGQGLIKQYF. The DNA for the CDR3 is TGCGCCAGCAGCCCAGGCTTGGGACAGGGCCTCATAAAGCAGTACTTC. This chain connects TRBV5-1 to TRBJ2-7; TRBD1 matches at 9 bases. This CDR3 is built from 16 residues. Germline values: CDR1 SGHRS, CDR2 YFSETQ. Unmatched junction bases numbered 16, after V lost 4 bases and J lost 8 bases.